This TCR beta chain came from a study of blood T cell repertoires in COVID-19 (dated by TCRdb to the early 2020s). Some background on the complete study: The collaborator samples originated in the United States, Italy and Spain and spanned the acute and convalescent phases of COVID-19. The dataset comprised deeply sampled blood TCRbeta repertoires from subjects exposed to, actively infected with, or recovered from COVID-19. HLA class I and class II types, where available, came from metadata supplied by the sample provider rather than from assay-based typing. The material from the prospective study consisted of cDNA or gDNA derived from T cells, B-cell-depleted T cells, or PBMCs. The repertoires were released in a freely available public database intended as a resource for research on the immune response to SARS-CoV-2. A de-identified subject ID, COVID-19 status, age in years and sex were almost always included in the sample metadata. Samples came from the ongoing ImmuneRACE study (first 160 participants) plus 1,254 subjects from 6 global collaborators. Summary of the overall study and its limitations: The quantity of clinical and demographic metadata differed by source and by participant and was supplied without curation.

TCRbeta CDR3 regions were amplified from genomic DNA using the immunoSEQ Assay, a bias-controlled multiplex PCR. As for how the authors treated the data: The number of nucleated cells in each sample was estimated from the amplification of reference gene primers within the assay. To quantify the absolute abundance of each unique TCRbeta CDR3 rearrangement, sequence reads were collapsed and filtered. For each sample, productive Simpson clonality was calculated as the square root of Simpson's diversity index across productive rearrangements. What TCRdb holds here is the immuneACCESS table cut down to in-frame rearrangements. Part of the clones is not present; checked against another copy, under half of the missing clones reflect an unresolved V gene, and the others are unexplained. The V and J calls and clone size are taken from that table; D and trimming were inferred from the DNA. The sample table contains roughly 230,000 clones; only one count was recorded for about nine tenths of them. Roughly 4% of the sample rests with the top ten.

Enrolling through a virtual design, the prospective study's participants ranged in age from roughly 18 to 90 years and lived across more than 20 United States geographic areas. To assign participants to cohorts, the prospective study relied on clinical history that participants themselves reported in a screening survey and a study questionnaire. Each participant in the prospective study had whole blood, serum and a nasopharyngeal or oropharyngeal swab collected by mobile phlebotomists. Over a roughly 2-month period, participants in the prospective study had the option of providing additional blood draws and questionnaires. Blood samples from the prospective study were shipped frozen or at room temperature prior to DNA extraction. About this clone: Its cognate antigen has yet to be identified. No much larger clonotype is one base removed from it; base qualities were not supplied.

The sample comprised PBMCs or T cells enriched from blood (not recorded which). The TCR comes from a woman in her twenties or thirties with acute COVID-19.

This receptor has the CDR3 CASSLESGRRTQYF. The DNA reads as follows: TGTGCCAGCAGCCTAGAGTCAGGGAGGAGGACGCAGTATTTT. This sequence uses TRBV3-1 (or the pseudogene TRBV3-2) and TRBJ2-3; possibly the D gene is TRBD2, per 6 matching bases. There are 14 amino acids in the CDR3, from cysteine to phenylalanine inclusive. Only the CDR3 portion is preserved as DNA: 42 bases, with reading frame beginning at the first base. V sheds 4 bases and J sheds 9 bases, leaving 17 bases between their ends. CDR1 and CDR2 (LGHDT, YNNKEL) derive from the germline V gene (reference sequence).